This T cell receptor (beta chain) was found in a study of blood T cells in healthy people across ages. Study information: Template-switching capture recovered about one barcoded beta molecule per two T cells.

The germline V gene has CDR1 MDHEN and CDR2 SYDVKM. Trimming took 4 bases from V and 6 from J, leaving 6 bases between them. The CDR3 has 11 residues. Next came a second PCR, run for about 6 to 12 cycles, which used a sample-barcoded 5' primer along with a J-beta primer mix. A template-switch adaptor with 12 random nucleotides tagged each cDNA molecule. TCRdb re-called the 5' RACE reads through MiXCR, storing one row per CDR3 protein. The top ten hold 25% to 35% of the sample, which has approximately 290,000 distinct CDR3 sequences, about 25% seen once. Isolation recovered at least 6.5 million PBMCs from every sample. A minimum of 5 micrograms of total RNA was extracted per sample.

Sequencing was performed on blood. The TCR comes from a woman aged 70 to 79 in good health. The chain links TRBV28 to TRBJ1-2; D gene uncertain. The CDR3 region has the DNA TGTGCCAGCAGTTCGCCCCATGGCTACACCTTC. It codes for CASSSPHGYTF.